The entry that follows covers one TCR beta chain sequence. These data originate in a study of blood T cell repertoires in COVID-19. For the study at large: Samples of COVID-19 (acute and convalescent) were obtained from the United States, Italy and Spain. From T cells, B-cell-depleted T cells, or PBMCs came the material, which was cDNA or gDNA.

Original processing notes: Reference gene primer amplification gave estimated nucleated cell counts. Some clones are missing from TCRdb's copy, which holds only in-frame ones; the method was immunoSEQ multiplex PCR. The V and J calls and clone size are taken from that table; D and trimming were inferred from the DNA. The sample has under 300,000 clones, about 73% seen once. Germline CDR1 and CDR2: SNHLY and FYNNEI. This CDR3 is built from 15 residues. V shed 7 bases and J shed 2 bases, with 14 bases lying between them. Sequencing input: peripheral blood. The receptor's source is a woman over 75 with acute or convalescent COVID-19. V and J are TRBV2 and TRBJ2-2, with a weak D call TRBD2 (6 bases). The CDR3 region has the DNA TGTGCCAGCACGGCGGTAGCGGACAACACCGGGGAGCTGTTTTTT. Translating gives CASTAVADNTGELFF. The complete variable domain, with remaining parts taken from reference TRBV2 and TRBJ2-2, reads EPEVTQTPSHQVTQMGQEVILRCVPISNHLYFYWYRQILGQKVEFLVSFYNNEISEKSEIFDDQFSVERPDGSNFTLKIRSTKLEDSAMYFCASTAVADNTGELFFGEGSRLTVL.